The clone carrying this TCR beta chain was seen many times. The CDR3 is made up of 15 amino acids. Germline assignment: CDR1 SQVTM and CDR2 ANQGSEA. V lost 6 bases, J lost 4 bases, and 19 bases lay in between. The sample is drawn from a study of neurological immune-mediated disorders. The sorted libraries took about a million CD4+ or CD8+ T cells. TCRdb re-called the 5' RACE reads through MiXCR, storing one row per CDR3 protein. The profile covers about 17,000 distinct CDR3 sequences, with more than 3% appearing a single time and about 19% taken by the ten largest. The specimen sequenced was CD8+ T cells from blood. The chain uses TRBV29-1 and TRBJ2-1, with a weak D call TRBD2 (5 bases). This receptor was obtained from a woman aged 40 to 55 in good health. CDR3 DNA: TGCAGCGTGAATCTCCGGGAAGGCCCATACAATGAGCAGTTCTTC. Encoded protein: CSVNLREGPYNEQFF.